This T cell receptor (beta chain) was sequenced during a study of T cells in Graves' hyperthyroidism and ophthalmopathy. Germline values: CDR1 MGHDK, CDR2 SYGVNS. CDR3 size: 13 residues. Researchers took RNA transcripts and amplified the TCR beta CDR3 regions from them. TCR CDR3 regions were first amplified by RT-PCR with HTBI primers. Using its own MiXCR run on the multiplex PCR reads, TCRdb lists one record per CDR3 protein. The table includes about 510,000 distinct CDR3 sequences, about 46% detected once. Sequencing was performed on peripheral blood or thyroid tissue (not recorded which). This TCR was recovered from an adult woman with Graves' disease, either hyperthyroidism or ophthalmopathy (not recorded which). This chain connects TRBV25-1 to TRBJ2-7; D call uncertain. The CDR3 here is CASHSMNTYEQYF. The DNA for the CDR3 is TGTGCTAGCCACAGCATGAACACCTACGAGCAGTACTTC.